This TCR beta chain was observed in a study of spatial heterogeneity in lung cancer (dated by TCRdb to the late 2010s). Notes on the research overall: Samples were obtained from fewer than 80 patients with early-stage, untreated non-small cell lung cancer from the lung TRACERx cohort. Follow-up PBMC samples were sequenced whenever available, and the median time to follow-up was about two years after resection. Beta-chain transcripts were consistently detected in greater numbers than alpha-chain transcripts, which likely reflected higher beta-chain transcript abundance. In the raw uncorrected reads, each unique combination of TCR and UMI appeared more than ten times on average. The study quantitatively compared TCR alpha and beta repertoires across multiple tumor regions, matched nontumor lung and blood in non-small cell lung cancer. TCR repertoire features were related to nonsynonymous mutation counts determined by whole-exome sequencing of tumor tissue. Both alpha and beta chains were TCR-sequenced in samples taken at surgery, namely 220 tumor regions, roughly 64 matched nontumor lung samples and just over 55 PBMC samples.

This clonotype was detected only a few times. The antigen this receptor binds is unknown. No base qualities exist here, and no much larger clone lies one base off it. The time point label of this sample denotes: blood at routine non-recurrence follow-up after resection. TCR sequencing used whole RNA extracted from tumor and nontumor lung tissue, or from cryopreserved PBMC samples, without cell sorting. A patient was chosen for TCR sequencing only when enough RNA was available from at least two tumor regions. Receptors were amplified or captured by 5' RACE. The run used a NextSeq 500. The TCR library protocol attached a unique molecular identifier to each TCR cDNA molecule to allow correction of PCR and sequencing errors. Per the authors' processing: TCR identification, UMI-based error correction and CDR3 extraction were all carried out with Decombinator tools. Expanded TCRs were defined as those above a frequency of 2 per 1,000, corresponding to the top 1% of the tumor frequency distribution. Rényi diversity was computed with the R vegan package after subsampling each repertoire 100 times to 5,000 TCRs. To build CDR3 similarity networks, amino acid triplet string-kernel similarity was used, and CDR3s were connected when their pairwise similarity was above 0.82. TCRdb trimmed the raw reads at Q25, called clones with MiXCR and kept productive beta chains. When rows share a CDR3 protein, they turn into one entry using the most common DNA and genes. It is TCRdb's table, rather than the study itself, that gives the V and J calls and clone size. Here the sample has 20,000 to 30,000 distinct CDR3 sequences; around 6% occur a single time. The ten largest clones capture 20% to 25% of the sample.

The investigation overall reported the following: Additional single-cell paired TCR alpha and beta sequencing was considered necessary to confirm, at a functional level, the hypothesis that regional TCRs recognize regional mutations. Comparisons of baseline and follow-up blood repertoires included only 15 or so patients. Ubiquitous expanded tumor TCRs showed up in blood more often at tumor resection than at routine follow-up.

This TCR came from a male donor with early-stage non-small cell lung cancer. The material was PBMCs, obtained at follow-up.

The base sequence is TGTGCCAGCAGCTACGGAGGGGAAAGGGCGCCCCAGCATTTT. It is translated as CASSYGGERAPQHF. The V and J genes are TRBV7-9 and TRBJ1-5; the D gene is perhaps TRBD1, on 5 matching bases. V was cut back by 4 bases and J by 9 bases, leaving a gap of 16 bases between them. From the germline V gene (reference sequence), CDR1 is SEHNR and CDR2 is FQNEAQ. CDR3 length: 14 amino acids, cysteine to phenylalanine. CDR3 DNA is the only sequence kept; it has 42 bases, read in frame from the first base. Joined to the reference TRBV7-9 and TRBJ1-5 proteins, this CDR3 gives the full variable domain: DTGVSQNPRHKITKRGQNVTFRCDPISEHNRLYWYRQTLGQGPEFLTYFQNEAQLEKSRLLSDRFSAERPKGSFSTLEIQRTEQGDSAMYLCASSYGGERAPQHFGDGTRLSIL.